This T cell receptor (beta chain) was identified during a study of Graves' ophthalmopathy and Graves' hyperthyroidism. Pregnant or lactating patients and those with other autoimmune diseases or uncontrolled infections were excluded. Germline V lookup: CDR1 SGHKS, CDR2 YYEKEE (reference sequence). V was clipped by 0 bases and J by 3 bases, with 13 bases between them. The CDR3 spans 16 residues. Amplification targeted the TCR beta CDR3 regions, with RNA transcripts as the source material. First-round RT-PCR used HTBI primers; second-round multiplex PCR followed. TCRdb used MiXCR to reprocess the multiplex PCR reads, holding one entry per CDR3 protein. Of roughly 230,000 distinct CDR3 sequences in the sample, 20% to 25% were seen once. This clonotype was counted ten times or more.

This TCR was recovered from a woman in her forties or fifties with Graves' ophthalmopathy. The V call is TRBV5-5, the J call TRBJ1-5; D gene uncertain. The sequenced sample was peripheral blood. The CDR3 sequence: CASSLGEGLVNQPQHF. The CDR3 DNA is TGTGCCAGCAGCTTGGGAGAGGGATTAGTCAATCAGCCCCAGCATTTT.